This T cell receptor (beta chain) was sequenced in a study of human T cells and chemical hapten exposure. Broader study findings: TCRs above 1 in 1000 frequency did not change with DPC sensitization.

Library construction involved attaching unique molecular identifiers to individual cDNA molecules, which allowed quantitative, reproducible TCR counting. Methods used by the authors: Ranging from about 20,000 to 690,600, TCR counts per sample had a median value of around 90,000. TCRdb independently ran MiXCR on the RACE reads; one entry per CDR3 protein. These V and J calls originate from TCRdb's pipeline instead of the authors' own analysis. Of nearly 95,000 distinct CDR3 sequences detected, roughly 9.6% appear once; the ten largest clones hold less than 2.5%. This CDR3 comprises 17 residues. Germline V gene data show CDR1 as MNHNS and CDR2 as SASEGT. Trimming removed 2 bases from V and 5 bases from J; junction bases left unmatched: 12. Time point specified: patch test 2, 6 weeks after DPC sensitization. Documented treatment: therapeutic diphenylcyclopropenone sensitization with weekly scalp DPC.

Remarks on this clonotype: The antigen remains undetermined.

This clonotype was sampled from a man in his forties with alopecia areata. Some clones in this sample may be carry-over from other donors' samples. This specimen consisted of whole blood, obtained in connection with sensitization to the hapten diphenylcyclopropenone (DPC). J is TRBJ1-1 and V is TRBV6-1; TRBD1 aligns across 9 bases. The CDR3 DNA reads as TGTGCCAGCAGTGAAATGGTGGGACAGGGAATATTTACTGAAGCTTTCTTT. The encoded protein is CASSEMVGQGIFTEAFF.